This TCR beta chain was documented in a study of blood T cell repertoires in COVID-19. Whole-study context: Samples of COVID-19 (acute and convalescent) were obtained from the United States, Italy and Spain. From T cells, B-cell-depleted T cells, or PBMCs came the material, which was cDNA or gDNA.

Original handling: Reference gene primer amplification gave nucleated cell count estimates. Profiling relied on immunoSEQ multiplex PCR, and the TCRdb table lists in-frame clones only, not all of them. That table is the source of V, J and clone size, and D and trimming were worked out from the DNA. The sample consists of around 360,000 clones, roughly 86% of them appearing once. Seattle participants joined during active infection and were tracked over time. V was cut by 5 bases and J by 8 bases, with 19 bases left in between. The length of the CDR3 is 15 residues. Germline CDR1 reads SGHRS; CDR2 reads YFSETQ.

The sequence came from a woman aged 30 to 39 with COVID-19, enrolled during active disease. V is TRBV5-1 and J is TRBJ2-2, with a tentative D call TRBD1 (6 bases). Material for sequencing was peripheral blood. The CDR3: CASRVGRTGHGELFF. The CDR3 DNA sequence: TGCGCCAGCAGGGTTGGAAGGACGGGACATGGGGAGCTGTTTTTT.